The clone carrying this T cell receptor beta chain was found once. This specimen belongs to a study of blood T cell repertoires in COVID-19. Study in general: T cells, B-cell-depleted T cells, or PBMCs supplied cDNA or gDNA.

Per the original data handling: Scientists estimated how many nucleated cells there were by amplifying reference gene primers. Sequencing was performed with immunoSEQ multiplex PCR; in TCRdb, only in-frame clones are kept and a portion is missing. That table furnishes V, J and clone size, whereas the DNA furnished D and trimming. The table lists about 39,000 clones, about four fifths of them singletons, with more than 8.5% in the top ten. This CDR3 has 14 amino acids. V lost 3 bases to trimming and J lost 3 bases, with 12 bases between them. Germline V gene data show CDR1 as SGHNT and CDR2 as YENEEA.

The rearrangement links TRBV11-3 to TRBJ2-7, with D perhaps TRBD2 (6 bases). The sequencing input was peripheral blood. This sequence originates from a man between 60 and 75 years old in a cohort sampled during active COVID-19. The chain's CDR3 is CASSFTSSVYEQYF. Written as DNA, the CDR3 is TGTGCCAGCAGCTTCACATCTAGCGTCTACGAGCAGTACTTC.